This T cell receptor (beta chain) stems from a study of T cell repertoires in cytomegalovirus infection. In the study overall: Used in the study were CMV epitopes, some recently identified and HLA-C-restricted, others well-studied and HLA-B-restricted.

From the reads, TCRdb called clonotypes with MiXCR, one entry per CDR3 protein. The data show tens of thousands of distinct CDR3 sequences, approximately 39% seen once. This clonotype came up a few times. The antigen is not known. The germline V gene has CDR1 SGHTA and CDR2 FQGNSA. The CDR3 contains 16 residues. Trimming took 5 bases from V and 4 from J; bases not matched to a gene: 11. Whole-study results and caveats: The cumulative frequency of public TCR beta families distinguished individuals who carried CMV together with the relevant HLA. Dominant in the ex vivo response were TCR beta clonotypes restricted by HLA-C and specific for CMV.

The sequence was collected from a human donor in good health (CMV status not recorded). Some clones in this sample may be carry-over from other donors' samples. The starting material was CD8+ T cells from cultured PBMCs, obtained from culture after CMV antigen stimulation. The chain is built from TRBV7-2 and TRBJ2-1; the match to TRBD2 covers 7 bases. CDR3: CASSLIAGGVYNEQFF. The CDR3 region has the DNA TGTGCCAGCAGCCTAATAGCTGGGGGGGTATACAATGAGCAGTTCTTC.